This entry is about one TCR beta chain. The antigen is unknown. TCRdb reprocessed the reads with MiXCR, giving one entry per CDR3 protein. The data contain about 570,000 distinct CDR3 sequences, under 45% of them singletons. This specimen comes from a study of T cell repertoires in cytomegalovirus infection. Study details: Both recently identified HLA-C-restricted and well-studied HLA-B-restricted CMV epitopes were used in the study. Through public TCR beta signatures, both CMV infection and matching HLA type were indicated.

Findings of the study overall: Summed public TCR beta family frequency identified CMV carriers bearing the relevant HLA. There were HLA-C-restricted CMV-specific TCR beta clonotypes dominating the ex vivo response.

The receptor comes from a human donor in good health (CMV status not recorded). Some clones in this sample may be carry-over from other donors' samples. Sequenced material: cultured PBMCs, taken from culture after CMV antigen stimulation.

CDR3 nucleotides: TGTGCCAGCAGCTCAATATGGACGGCCTTGAACACTGAAGCTTTCTTT. It is translated as CASSSIWTALNTEAFF. This chain connects TRBV7-1 to TRBJ1-1; the D is unclear. TRBV7-1 is flagged as an ORF with uncertain function. The V end lost 2 bases, the J end lost 0 bases, and 13 bases lay between the germline ends. The CDR3 length is 16 residues.